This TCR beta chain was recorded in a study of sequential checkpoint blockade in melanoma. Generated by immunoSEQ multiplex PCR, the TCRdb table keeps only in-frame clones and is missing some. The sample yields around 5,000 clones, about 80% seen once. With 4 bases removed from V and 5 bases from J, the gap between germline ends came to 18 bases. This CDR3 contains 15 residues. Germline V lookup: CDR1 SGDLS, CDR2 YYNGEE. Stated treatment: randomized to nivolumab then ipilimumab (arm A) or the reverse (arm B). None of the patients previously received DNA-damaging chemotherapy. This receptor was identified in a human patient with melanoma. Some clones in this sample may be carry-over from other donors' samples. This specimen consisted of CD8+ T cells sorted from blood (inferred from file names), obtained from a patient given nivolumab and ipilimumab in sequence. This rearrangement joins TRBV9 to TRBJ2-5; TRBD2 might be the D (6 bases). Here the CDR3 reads CASSPHGGAGETQYF. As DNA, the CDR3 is TGTGCCAGCAGCCCCCACGGAGGGGCAGGTGAGACCCAGTACTTC.